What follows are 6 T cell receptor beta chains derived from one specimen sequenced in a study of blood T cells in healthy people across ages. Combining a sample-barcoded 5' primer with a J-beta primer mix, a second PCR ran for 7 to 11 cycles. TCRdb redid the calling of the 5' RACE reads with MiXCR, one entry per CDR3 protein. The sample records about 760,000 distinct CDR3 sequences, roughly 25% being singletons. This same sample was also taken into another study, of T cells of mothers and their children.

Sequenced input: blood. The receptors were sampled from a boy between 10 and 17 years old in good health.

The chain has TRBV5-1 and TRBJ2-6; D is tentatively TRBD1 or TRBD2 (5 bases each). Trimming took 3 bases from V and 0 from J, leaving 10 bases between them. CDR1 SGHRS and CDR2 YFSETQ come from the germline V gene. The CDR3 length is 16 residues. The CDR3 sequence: CASSWDRTSGANVLTF. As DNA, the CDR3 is TGCGCCAGCAGCTGGGACCGAACCTCTGGGGCCAACGTCCTGACTTTC.

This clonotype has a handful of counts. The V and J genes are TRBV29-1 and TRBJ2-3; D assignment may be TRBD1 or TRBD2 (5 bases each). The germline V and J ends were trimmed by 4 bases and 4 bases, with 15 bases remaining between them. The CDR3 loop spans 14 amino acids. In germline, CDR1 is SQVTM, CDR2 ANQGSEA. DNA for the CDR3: TGCAGCGTTGTGGGGGTAGCGCTCGCAGATACGCAGTATTTT. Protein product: CSVVGVALADTQYF.

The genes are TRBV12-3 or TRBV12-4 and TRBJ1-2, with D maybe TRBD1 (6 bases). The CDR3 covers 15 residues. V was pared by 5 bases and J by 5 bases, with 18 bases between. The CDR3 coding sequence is TGTGCCAGCAGTCCACAGGGTCCCACGGGGTATGGCTACACCTTC. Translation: CASSPQGPTGYGYTF.

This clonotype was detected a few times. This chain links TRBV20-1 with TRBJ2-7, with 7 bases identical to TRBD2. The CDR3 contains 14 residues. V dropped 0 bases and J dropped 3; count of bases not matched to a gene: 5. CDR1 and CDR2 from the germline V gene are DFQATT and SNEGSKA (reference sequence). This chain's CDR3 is CSARDLRGNYEQYF. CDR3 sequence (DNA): TGCAGTGCTAGAGATCTGCGGGGGAACTACGAGCAGTACTTC.

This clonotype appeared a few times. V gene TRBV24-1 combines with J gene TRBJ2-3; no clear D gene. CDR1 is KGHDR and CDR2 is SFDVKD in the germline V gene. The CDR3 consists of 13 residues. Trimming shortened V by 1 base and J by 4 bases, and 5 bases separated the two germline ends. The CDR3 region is CATSDLISDTQYF. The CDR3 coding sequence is TGTGCCACCAGTGATTTAATCTCAGATACGCAGTATTTT.

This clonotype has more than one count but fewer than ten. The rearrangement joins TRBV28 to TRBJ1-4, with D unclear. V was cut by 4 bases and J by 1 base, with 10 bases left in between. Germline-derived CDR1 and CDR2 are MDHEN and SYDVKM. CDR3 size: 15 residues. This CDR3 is CASSSHLLTNEKLFF. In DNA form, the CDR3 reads TGTGCCAGCAGTTCACACCTTTTAACTAATGAAAAACTGTTTTTT.